This TCR beta chain was documented in a study of early T cells in non-severe SARS-CoV-2 infection. MiXCR, run by TCRdb on the 5' RACE reads, gives a single entry per CDR3 protein. The data contain roughly 60,000 distinct CDR3 sequences, 5.6% of them singletons. CDR3 length: 15 residues. V lost 5 bases to trimming and J lost 0 bases, with 13 bases between them. Germline V lookup: CDR1 LNHDA, CDR2 SQIVND (reference sequence). This sequence originates from an adult who was a healthcare worker with PCR-confirmed SARS-CoV-2 infection or an uninfected control (not recorded which). This chain uses TRBV19 with TRBJ1-2; no definite D call. The material sequenced was whole blood. The CDR3 spells CASSADSRANYGYTF. Written as DNA, the CDR3 is TGTGCCAGTAGTGCCGATTCGAGAGCTAACTATGGCTACACCTTC. Based on the CDR3 plus reference TRBV19 and TRBJ1-2, the full variable domain is DGGITQSPKYLFRKEGQNVTLSCEQNLNHDAMYWYRQDPGQGLRLIYYSQIVNDFQKGDIAEGYSVSREKKESFPLTVTSAQKNPTAFYLCASSADSRANYGYTFGSGTRLTVV.